Listed here are 24 T cell receptor beta chains from one sample, sequenced in a study of blood T cell repertoires in COVID-19. Assay: immunoSEQ multiplex PCR; the TCRdb copy retains only in-frame clones and omits some. Among fewer than 200,000 clones listed, roughly 70% were seen once. The sequenced sample was peripheral blood. Receptors were obtained from a woman of 80 years or more with acute or convalescent COVID-19.

A single count supports this clone. This chain uses TRBV25-1 with TRBJ1-1; tentative D call: TRBD1 (6 bases). Germline CDR1 reads MGHDK; CDR2 reads SYGVNS. This CDR3 is 13 amino acids long. Trimming cost V 1 base and J 11 bases, with 14 bases left between them. The CDR3: CASSESTGLRAFF. In DNA form, the CDR3 reads TGTGCCAGCAGTGAATCGACAGGACTGCGGGCTTTCTTT.

The chain uses TRBV28 and TRBJ1-2; D gene uncertain. This CDR3 has 12 residues. CDR1 MDHEN and CDR2 SYDVKM come from the germline V gene. V was cut by 5 bases and J by 5 bases, with 9 bases left in between. CDR3 bases: TGTGCCAGCAGTCTCAGCGCGTATGGCTACACCTTC. As protein: CASSLSAYGYTF.

This chain uses TRBV7-2 with TRBJ2-1; D is possibly TRBD2 (5 bases). V lost 5 bases to trimming and J lost 6 bases, with 17 bases between them. Germline loops: CDR1 SGHTA, CDR2 FQGNSA. The CDR3 is 15 residues long. The CDR3 DNA reads TGTGCCAGCAGCGCGCGATCACTACTAGTCAATGAGCAGTTCTTC. Its protein product is CASSARSLLVNEQFF.

The genes are TRBV28 and TRBJ1-5, with TRBD1 identical over 10 bases. Unmatched junction bases numbered 17, after V lost 7 bases and J lost 2 bases. Germline CDR1 and CDR2: MDHEN and SYDVKM. The CDR3 consists of 19 residues. CDR3 protein: CASTLRQGARIRGNQPQHF. In DNA, the CDR3 is TGTGCCAGCACCCTAAGACAGGGGGCGCGTATCCGAGGCAATCAGCCCCAGCATTTT.

This clone was observed a single time. The rearrangement links TRBV3-1 (or the pseudogene TRBV3-2) to TRBJ1-6, with D hard to call. Per germline, CDR1 LGHDT and CDR2 YNNKEL (reference sequence). Trimming pared 1 base from V and 8 bases from J, leaving 9 bases between. CDR3 length equals 14 residues. This CDR3 reads CASSQVQSYSPLHF. CDR3 DNA sequence: TGTGCCAGCAGCCAAGTGCAGTCTTATTCACCCCTCCACTTT.

This clone has more than one count but fewer than ten. The chain recombines TRBV27 with TRBJ2-3; possibly TRBD2 for D (5 bases). The CDR3 runs 14 residues. V lost 6 bases, J lost 5 bases, and 15 bases lay in between. The germline V gene has CDR1 MNHEY and CDR2 SMNVEV (reference sequence). Written as DNA, the CDR3 is TGTGCCAGCAGCCGGACTGGGCTTGGAGATACGCAGTATTTT. Its protein product is CASSRTGLGDTQYF.

V usage is TRBV5-1 and J usage is TRBJ2-2; 10 bases map to TRBD2. This CDR3 contains 16 residues. Germline assignment: CDR1 SGHRS and CDR2 YFSETQ. Trimming removed 6 bases from V and 2 bases from J; junction bases left unmatched: 7. CDR3 amino acids: CASTLGLADNTGELFF. The CDR3 nucleotides read TGCGCCAGCACATTAGGACTAGCGGATAACACCGGGGAGCTGTTTTTT.

This rearrangement joins TRBV20-1 to TRBJ1-5, with D perhaps matching TRBD1 (5 bases). The germline gives CDR1 DFQATT, CDR2 SNEGSKA (reference sequence). Trimming shortened V by 3 bases and J by 4 bases, and 10 bases separated the two germline ends. This CDR3 region has 13 residues. The CDR3 here is CSASTRVNQPQHF. CDR3 DNA sequence: TGCAGTGCTAGTACCAGGGTTAATCAGCCCCAGCATTTT.

The chain uses TRBV25-1 and TRBJ1-2; D gene uncertain. V shed 1 base and J shed 4 bases, with 10 bases lying between them. The CDR3 has 14 residues. Germline CDR1 reads MGHDK; CDR2 reads SYGVNS. CDR3 sequence (DNA): TGTGCCAGCAGTGAATTGGGCAGCGGCTATGGCTACACCTTC. As protein: CASSELGSGYGYTF.

This clone is medium-sized (0.01 to 0.1%). CDR3 in amino acids: CASSDSAEQQSEQFF. CDR3 coding DNA: TGTGCCAGCAGTGACTCGGCGGAGCAGCAGAGTGAGCAGTTCTTC. The gene calls are TRBV6-4 and TRBJ2-1; D not certain. The CDR3 contains 15 residues. CDR1 is MRHNA and CDR2 is SNTAGT in the germline V gene. Between the trimmed V and J ends, which lost 0 bases and 9 bases, there was a span of 15 bases.

This chain uses TRBV5-5 with TRBJ2-3, with TRBD2 matching 9 bases. Germline-derived CDR1 and CDR2 are SGHKS and YYEKEE (reference sequence). The length of the CDR3 is 17 residues. V lost 5 bases and J lost 2; bases outside the gene matches: 12. The CDR3 is CASSGPGTSIITDTQYF. CDR3 coding DNA: TGTGCCAGCAGTGGACCCGGGACTAGCATAATCACAGATACGCAGTATTTT.

The chain carries TRBV5-1 and TRBJ1-4; D is undetermined. V was shortened by 7 bases and J by 0 bases, with 13 bases between the two germline ends. The germline V gene encodes CDR1 SGHRS and CDR2 YFSETQ. The CDR3 consists of 15 residues. CDR3 amino acids: CASSEGTATNEKLFF. In DNA form, the CDR3 reads TGCGCCAGCTCCGAAGGTACAGCAACTAATGAAAAACTGTTTTTT.

This clone was seen a handful of times. This sequence joins TRBV24-1 and TRBJ1-4, with D possibly matching TRBD1 (6 bases). V was trimmed by 4 bases and J by 8 bases, leaving 16 bases between them. The CDR3 extends over 15 amino acids. Germline V CDR1 and CDR2: KGHDR, SFDVKD. CDR3 loop: CATSDPRAGAEKLFF. As DNA, the CDR3 is TGTGCCACCAGTGACCCCCGGGCGGGGGCCGAAAAACTGTTTTTT.

The chain joins TRBV3-1 (or the pseudogene TRBV3-2) to TRBJ2-7; no definite D call. This CDR3 contains 15 residues. V shed 4 bases and J shed 0 bases, with 13 bases lying between them. CDR1 is LGHDT and CDR2 is YNNKEL in the germline V gene (reference sequence). The CDR3 is CASSLSRFSSYEQYF. In nucleotides, the CDR3 is TGTGCCAGCAGCCTATCAAGATTCAGCTCCTACGAGCAGTACTTC.

This clone was found a few times. The rearrangement links TRBV29-1 to TRBJ2-2; no clear D. The CDR3 is 13 amino acids. With 7 bases removed from V and 2 bases from J, the gap between germline ends came to 11 bases. Germline CDR1 is SQVTM and CDR2 is ANQGSEA. CDR3 sequence reads: CSAGEINTGELFF. The CDR3 coding sequence is TGCAGCGCAGGAGAGATAAACACCGGGGAGCTGTTTTTT.

The chain has TRBV5-4 and TRBJ2-7; 10 bases are a match to TRBD2. This CDR3 has 15 residues. Germline V gene lookup returns CDR1 SGHNT and CDR2 YYREEE (reference sequence). Losses at the gene ends were 2 bases for V and 4 bases for J; bases not matched to a gene: 6. This CDR3 reads CASSFQAGGDYEQYF. CDR3 DNA sequence: TGTGCCAGCAGCTTCCAAGCGGGAGGGGATTACGAGCAGTACTTC.

The CDR3 region is CAWSGQGSQPQHF. In DNA form, the CDR3 reads TGTGCCTGGAGTGGTCAGGGAAGCCAGCCCCAGCATTTT. The rearrangement joins TRBV30 to TRBJ1-5; D perhaps matches TRBD1 (5 bases). V lost 1 base and J 7 bases, leaving 11 bases between the germline ends. The CDR3 spans 13 residues. Germline CDR1 reads GTSNPN; CDR2 reads SVGIG (reference sequence).

This chain connects TRBV30 to TRBJ1-2; 9 bases align to TRBD1. This CDR3 has 14 amino acids. After removal of 4 bases from V and 4 bases from J, the junction contained 7 bases not matched to a gene. Germline V gene data show CDR1 as GTSNPN and CDR2 as SVGIG (reference sequence). CDR3 coding DNA: TGTGCCTGGATACCACAGGGGGCTTTCTATGGCTACACCTTC. Amino acid sequence: CAWIPQGAFYGYTF.

This clone was observed once. The rearrangement uses TRBV4-1 and TRBJ2-5; unclear D gene. CDR3 length: 14 amino acids. The germline CDR1 and CDR2 sequences are MGHRA and YSYEKL. The V gene lost 1 base and the J gene lost 4 bases, with 10 bases spanning the gap. The CDR3 loop is CASSQGLSPETQYF. The CDR3 DNA reads as TGCGCCAGCAGCCAAGGCCTAAGCCCAGAGACCCAGTACTTC.

This sequence joins TRBV28 and TRBJ2-7, with TRBD1 matching 7 bases. V was pared by 5 bases and J by 5 bases, with 12 bases of the junction left unmatched. CDR1 MDHEN and CDR2 SYDVKM come from the germline V gene. This CDR3 has 15 amino acids. CDR3 nucleotide sequence: TGTGCCAGCAGTCGAACTGACAGGGTTTTCCACGAGCAGTACTTC. As protein: CASSRTDRVFHEQYF.

This sequence joins TRBV28 and TRBJ1-2; TRBD1 matches at 9 bases. The CDR3 runs 15 residues. The germline gives CDR1 MDHEN, CDR2 SYDVKM. V lost 6 bases, J lost 10 bases, and 15 bases stayed unmatched. The CDR3 DNA follows: TGTGCCAGCAGCGCCCCGCCGGGACAGGGAAAAGCCTACACCTTC. This sequence encodes CASSAPPGQGKAYTF.

This clone was found once. The rearrangement links TRBV3-1 (or the pseudogene TRBV3-2) to TRBJ1-6; TRBD1 matches 7 bases. V lost 7 bases and J lost 7; bases outside the gene matches: 4. The V gene's germline CDR1 is LGHDT and CDR2 YNNKEL (reference sequence). The length of the CDR3 is 13 residues. The CDR3 nucleotides are TGTGCCAGCAACATGGGACAGAATTCACCCCTCCACTTT. Its protein is CASNMGQNSPLHF.

The chain is built from TRBV3-1 (or the pseudogene TRBV3-2) and TRBJ2-5; perhaps TRBD2 as D (6 bases). Trimming removed 1 base at V and 5 bases at J, with 17 bases between. CDR1 and CDR2 from the germline V gene are LGHDT and YNNKEL (reference sequence). The CDR3 spans 16 residues. CDR3 loop: CASSQAPRRDRETQYF. In DNA, the CDR3 is TGTGCCAGCAGCCAAGCGCCTCGGCGGGACCGGGAGACCCAGTACTTC.

The chain uses TRBV7-2 and TRBJ2-1; 12 nucleotides line up with TRBD2. The CDR3 runs to 16 residues. Trimming removed 7 bases from V and 10 bases from J; junction bases left unmatched: 14. Germline lookup yields CDR1 SGHTA and CDR2 FQGNSA. CDR3 DNA: TGTGCCAGCAACCGCCGACTAGCGGGAGACATACGCGAGCAGTTCTTC. Encoded protein: CASNRRLAGDIREQFF.